This T cell receptor (beta chain) was documented in a study of T cells in Graves' hyperthyroidism and ophthalmopathy (dated by TCRdb to about 2019). At the level of the whole study: Peripheral blood samples were taken at initial diagnosis, before any treatment was given. An independent validation cohort of fewer than 20 hyperthyroidism patients and more than 15 patients who later progressed to ophthalmopathy tested prospective prediction of ophthalmopathy. The study also compared thyroid tissue and blood T-cell repertoires from a handful of Graves' hyperthyroidism patients. The paper reports TCR Vbeta CDR3 sequencing of fewer than 150 peripheral blood samples: fewer than 50 ophthalmopathy, under 80 hyperthyroidism and 17 progressor patients. To identify TCR V-J signatures that set the groups apart, the researchers used a discovery cohort of more than 95 patients, made up of roughly 45 with Graves' ophthalmopathy and 55 to 65 with stable Graves' hyperthyroidism. For training and testing, the 80 to 100 patients in the discovery cohort were randomly divided in a 7:3 ratio. Following sampling, methimazole starting at 30 mg daily was given to hyperthyroidism patients, and high-dose intravenous methylprednisolone was given to ophthalmopathy patients. What the work shows at the level of the full study, not this receptor alone: In validation, the model predicted progression to ophthalmopathy with over 65% sensitivity and approximately 72% specificity, a median of around six months before onset. No statistical method was used to fix the sample size in advance, and group allocation was not hidden from the investigators. A model built on a 13 V-J signature distinguished ophthalmopathy from stable hyperthyroidism, reaching 85% to 90% sensitivity and approximately 83% specificity in cross-validation and 80%/75% in testing. Blood samples also contained most of the expanded thyroid clonotypes (frequency above 0.001), which suggests that blood repertoires may reflect thyroid immune responses.

Stable Graves' hyperthyroidism was defined as the absence of progression to ophthalmopathy over 18 months of follow-up. Hyperthyroidism patients were newly diagnosed, had a disease duration of under 2 months, and were aged 18 to 65 years. Exclusion was applied to patients with uncontrolled infections, other autoimmune diseases, pregnancy or lactation. Diagnoses were based on clinical symptoms, serum thyroxine and TRAb, thyroid ultrasound and orbital computed tomography. PBMCs were isolated from more than 9 ml of fresh peripheral blood by Ficoll-Paque density gradient centrifugation. Trizol reagent was used to extract total RNA, and RNA quality was then checked on an Agilent 2100 Bioanalyzer. The TCR beta CDR3 regions were amplified from RNA transcripts. The first round of RT-PCR for the TCR CDR3 was performed with the HTBI primer set and the Qiagen OneStep RT-PCR kit. A second multiplex PCR round built the libraries, followed by size selection and purification. Paired-end sequencing of the libraries was performed with 100 bp reads on an Illumina HiSeq2000. The study's processing was this. Raw data were processed with SOAPnuke, discarding reads with adapters, uncalled bases, mean Phred below 15, or no exact constant-primer or identifier match. COPE v1.2.5 was used to merge high-quality paired reads, and clonotypes were defined as unique nucleotide sequences. MiTCR v1.1 was used to align the clonotypes against IMGT TRBV, TRBD and TRBJ reference segments. The analysis was restricted to V-J combinations with a frequency above 0.0001, which together covered 99% to 99.2% of the repertoires. The TCS score was defined as the ratio of F50 (clonal expansion) to E x V (chaos), calculated using BLOSUM62-based TCRdist between CDR3 peptides within each V-J. Welch's t-statistics and random forest reduced roughly 540 V-J features to 10 to 15, which were used in a naive Bayes classifier (R e1071). TCRdb reprocessing: public reads trimmed at Q25 with fastp, clones called with MiXCR, in-frame beta chains kept. Rows are unified per CDR3 protein, each entry keeping the most common DNA and genes. None of the V and J calls come from the authors' own analysis; TCRdb made them. This sample gives approximately 420,000 distinct CDR3 sequences in total; about an eighth of them show up just once. The top ten hold around 5.3% of the sample.

V is cut by 4 bases and J by 5 bases, and the space between the germline ends is 12 bases. The CDR3 sequence holds 13 residues, the cysteine and phenylalanine included. Only the CDR3 part of the read is kept: 39 bases, read in frame from the first base. The germline V gene encodes CDR1 SGHRS and CDR2 YFSETQ. This clonotype was observed at least ten times. Which antigen it targets is not known. Base qualities are not provided; no much larger clone lies one nucleotide away. The receptor's source is a young woman with Graves' hyperthyroidism. The source material was blood. This chain joins TRBV5-1 to TRBJ1-1; no D gene call is confident. The DNA sequence is TGCGCCAGCAGCCAACTAGGTCTGACTGAAGCTTTCTTT. It translates as CASSQLGLTEAFF. The full variable domain, with segments outside the CDR3 supplied by the reference TRBV5-1 and TRBJ1-1 proteins, appears as KAGVTQTPRYLIKTRGQQVTLSCSPISGHRSVSWYQQTPGQGLQFLFEYFSETQRNKGNFPGRFSGRQFSNSRSEMNVSTLELGDSALYLCASSQLGLTEAFFGQGTRLTVV.